The 14 T cell receptor beta chains reported below all come from one sample, sequenced in a study of T-cell reconstitution after alpha-beta-depleted transplantation in children. The authors prepared the TCRbeta library with unique molecular identifiers. TCRdb independently ran MiXCR on the PCR reads; one entry per CDR3 protein. The sample has almost 500,000 distinct CDR3 sequences, roughly an eighth seen once. Material: PBMCs from the stem cell graft donor, obtained from the stem cell graft. The receptors shown here come from a human donor who donated a stem cell graft to a child with combined immunodeficiency.

V and J are TRBV29-1 and TRBJ1-1; 8 bases are a match to TRBD1. CDR1 and CDR2 from the germline V gene are SQVTM and ANQGSEA. V trimming: 8 bases; J trimming: 1 base; junction bases outside the gene matches: 6. This CDR3 region has 13 residues. This CDR3 reads CSSEDRENTEAFF. CDR3 DNA sequence: TGCAGCTCCGAGGACAGGGAGAACACTGAAGCTTTCTTT.

This chain uses TRBV20-1 with TRBJ2-3; D ambiguous. CDR1 DFQATT and CDR2 SNEGSKA come from the germline V gene (reference sequence). The CDR3 loop spans 12 amino acids. Trimming shortened V by 5 bases and J by 1 base, and 7 bases separated the two germline ends. CDR3 protein: CSAGPGTDTQYF. CDR3 DNA: TGCAGTGCTGGACCGGGCACAGATACGCAGTATTTT.

This clonotype appeared a few times. V is TRBV6-2 or TRBV6-3 and J is TRBJ2-1; TRBD1 is a possible D gene (7 bases). The CDR3 runs to 21 residues. Germline CDR1 and CDR2: MNHEY and SVGEGT. V lost 6 bases, J lost 4 bases, and 34 bases lay in between. The chain's CDR3 is CASRSARRGLNRQGVYNEQFF. For the CDR3, the DNA is TGTGCCAGCAGGTCGGCCAGGCGGGGCTTAAATAGGCAGGGGGTTTACAATGAGCAGTTCTTC.

J is TRBJ2-5 and V is TRBV6-1; perhaps D is TRBD1 or TRBD2 (6 bases each). The V gene's germline CDR1 is MNHNS and CDR2 SASEGT. The germline V and J ends were trimmed by 10 bases and 5 bases, with 26 bases remaining between them. This CDR3 is built from 16 residues. CDR3 residues: CATLLRGAWFGETQYF. The CDR3 bases are TGTGCCACCCTACTTAGGGGGGCATGGTTTGGGGAGACCCAGTACTTC.

This clonotype was counted at least ten times. The chain couples TRBV3-1 to TRBJ2-1, with unresolved D. The CDR3 totals 16 residues. In germline, CDR1 is LGHDT, CDR2 YNNKEL (reference sequence). The V end lost 4 bases, the J end lost 0 bases, and 13 bases lay between the germline ends. CDR3 in amino acids: CASSPLGQDSYNEQFF. CDR3 coding DNA: TGTGCCAGCAGCCCACTGGGTCAGGACTCCTACAATGAGCAGTTCTTC.

This clonotype has only a few counts. This sequence joins TRBV20-1 and TRBJ2-3; 8 nucleotides line up with TRBD1. CDR1 and CDR2 from the germline V gene are DFQATT and SNEGSKA (reference sequence). The CDR3 loop spans 14 amino acids. Unmatched junction bases numbered 6, after V lost 4 bases and J lost 3 bases. In nucleotides, the CDR3 is TGCAGTGCTAACGACAGGGGCCTTACAGATACGCAGTATTTT. Residues: CSANDRGLTDTQYF.

In this sample, this clonotype turned up many times. The chain carries TRBV28 and TRBJ2-5; 7 bases map to TRBD2. The ends lost 3 bases at V and 1 base at J; junction bases unmatched: 5. The CDR3 extends over 15 amino acids. Germline assignment: CDR1 MDHEN and CDR2 SYDVKM. The CDR3 region is CASSFAGDTQETQYF. The CDR3 DNA reads TGTGCCAGCAGTTTTGCGGGGGATACCCAAGAGACCCAGTACTTC.

This clonotype was counted many times. The J gene is TRBJ2-3, the V gene TRBV29-1, with D hard to call. V was cut by 4 bases and J by 3 bases, with 20 bases left in between. Germline CDR1 reads SQVTM; CDR2 reads ANQGSEA. CDR3 length equals 16 residues. CDR3 nucleotide sequence: TGCAGCGTTGGGGTCAGGCGGCCTCCCGGGACAGATACGCAGTATTTT. Encoded protein: CSVGVRRPPGTDTQYF.

In its sample, this clonotype was seen a few times. The rearrangement uses TRBV25-1 and TRBJ2-1; TRBD2 agrees at 12 bases. The CDR3 is 16 amino acids. V trimming: 0 bases; J trimming: 7 bases; junction bases outside the gene matches: 4. Germline loops: CDR1 MGHDK, CDR2 SYGVNS. CDR3 loop: CASSEYFLAGGNEQFF. CDR3 bases: TGTGCCAGCAGTGAATATTTTCTAGCGGGAGGGAATGAGCAGTTCTTC.

This rearrangement joins TRBV15 to TRBJ2-7; the D is unclear. This CDR3 has 17 residues. The V gene lost 1 base and the J gene lost 0 bases, with 16 bases spanning the gap. Germline assignment: CDR1 LNHNV and CDR2 YYDKDF (reference sequence). This CDR3 is CATSRVGGRSSSYEQYF. The CDR3 region has the DNA TGTGCCACCAGCAGAGTCGGCGGTAGATCAAGCTCCTACGAGCAGTACTTC.

This clonotype occurred many times. This chain uses TRBV4-2 with TRBJ1-1; 9 positions agree with TRBD1. The germline V gene has CDR1 LGHNA and CDR2 YNFKEQ. The V gene end was trimmed by 5 bases and the J gene end by 4 bases; junction bases not matched to a gene: 11. The CDR3 runs 16 residues. DNA of the CDR3: TGTGCCAGCAGCGCGGGACAGGGAGGGATTAGCACTGAAGCTTTCTTT. This gives the protein CASSAGQGGISTEAFF.

In this sample, this clonotype turned up a few times. This chain connects TRBV7-2 to TRBJ1-2, with no clear D. CDR3 length: 16 amino acids. Trimming left V 5 bases short and J 4 bases short, with 20 bases between. Per germline, CDR1 SGHTA and CDR2 FQGNSA. CDR3: CASSHSPQGSRYGYTF. The CDR3 nucleotides are TGTGCCAGCAGCCACAGCCCCCAAGGGTCGCGCTATGGCTACACCTTC. The whole variable domain, remainder taken from reference TRBV7-2 and TRBJ1-2, is GAGVSQSPSNKVTEKGKDVELRCDPISGHTALYWYRQSLGQGLEFLIYFQGNSAPDKSGLPSDRFSAERTGGSVSTLTIQRTQQEDSAVYLCASSHSPQGSRYGYTFGSGTRLTVV.

This clonotype was counted between two and nine times. The genes are TRBV7-8 and TRBJ1-1, with a possible D match to TRBD1 (5 bases). V lost 1 base and J 2 bases, leaving 11 bases between the germline ends. Germline CDR1 and CDR2: SGHVS and FQNEAQ. The CDR3 totals 15 residues. CDR3 sequence reads: CASSLDSGLNTEAFF. Written as DNA, the CDR3 is TGTGCCAGCAGCTTAGATTCAGGGCTAAACACTGAAGCTTTCTTT.

This chain connects TRBV18 to TRBJ2-4; TRBD1 aligns across 7 bases. The germline CDR1 and CDR2 sequences are KGHSH and LQKENI. This CDR3 region has 18 residues. The ends lost 1 base at V and 0 bases at J; junction bases unmatched: 9. This chain's CDR3 is CASSPLPDRPLAKNIQYF. DNA of the CDR3: TGTGCCAGCTCACCACTTCCGGACAGGCCCTTAGCCAAAAACATTCAGTACTTC. Drawing the rest from reference TRBV18 and TRBJ2-4, the complete variable domain is NAGVMQNPRHLVRRRGQEARLRCSPMKGHSHVYWYRQLPEEGLKFMVYLQKENIIDESGMPKERFSAEFPKEGPSILRIQQVVRGDSAAYFCASSPLPDRPLAKNIQYFGAGTRLSVL.